The subject of this entry is one T cell receptor beta chain. Germline V CDR1 and CDR2: MNHEY, SVGAGI. This CDR3 comprises 15 residues. Trimming took 6 bases from V and 2 from J, leaving 14 bases between them. The authors' processing: Reference gene primer amplification yielded estimated nucleated cell counts. This table comes from immunoSEQ multiplex PCR, and its TCRdb copy is limited to in-frame clones, with some not included. V and J calls and clone size are as listed in that table; D and trimming were resolved from the DNA. The sample yields fewer than 80,000 clones, around 88% seen once. The record originates from a study of blood T cell repertoires in COVID-19. The overall study: Sites across the United States, Italy and Spain contributed samples from acute and convalescent COVID-19. From T cells, B-cell-depleted T cells, or PBMCs came the material, which was cDNA or gDNA.

The specimen sequenced was peripheral blood. The chain uses TRBV6-5 and TRBJ2-1; D is unresolved. The receptor was isolated from a man aged 25 to 45 with acute or convalescent COVID-19. CDR3 loop: CASSLIAATYNEQFF. CDR3 DNA: TGTGCCAGCAGCTTGATAGCAGCCACCTACAATGAGCAGTTCTTC.